The present T cell receptor (beta chain) was sequenced within a study of OX40 agonist ivuxolimab in advanced cancers. Overall study: Patients in dose escalation had liver, melanoma, kidney or head and neck cancers. A history of anti-PD-1, anti-PD-L1 or anti-CTLA-4 therapy was acceptable, and approximately 40% had some.

From germline, CDR1 is LNHDA and CDR2 SQIVND (reference sequence). This CDR3 is built from 18 residues. The V gene end was trimmed by 0 bases and the J gene end by 1 base; junction bases not matched to a gene: 6. The assay was immunoSEQ multiplex PCR, and TCRdb's table has in-frame clones only and misses some. This sample yields about 100,000 clones, of which about nine tenths are seen a single time; about 0.76% belongs to the top ten. Sample: CD4+ or CD8+ T cells sorted from blood, taken in a trial of the OX40 agonist ivuxolimab. This receptor was identified in an adult with an advanced solid tumor such as melanoma, head and neck, liver or kidney cancer. The V gene is TRBV19, the J gene TRBJ1-5; 10 nucleotides line up with TRBD1. The CDR3 region has the DNA TGTGCCAGTAGTATAGACCACCGACAGGGGGCAAGCAATCAGCCCCAGCATTTT. It is translated as CASSIDHRQGASNQPQHF.